These 4 T cell receptor beta chains originate from one sample sequenced in a study of CD8 T cells in ankylosing spondylitis (dated by TCRdb to about 2017). The full study reports these points: Blood from ankylosing spondylitis patients appeared to be characterized by a TCR beta motif made up of several highly homologous amino acid variants.

The library was prepared using 5' RACE. Sequenced on an Illumina HiSeq 2500. TCRdb applied fastp at Q25 and MiXCR to the public reads, then kept only in-frame beta chains. Each entry is one CDR3 protein sequence, shown with its most common DNA and genes. The sample includes 700,000 to 850,000 distinct CDR3 sequences, with around 11% observed a single time. The ten largest clones capture approximately 0.46% of the sample. These receptors are not linked to any known antigen. Sequencing used blood, either unsorted or a sorted T cell fraction (not recorded which). These receptor sequences come from a male donor with ankylosing spondylitis.

There are many counts of this clonotype. The genes are TRBV29-1 and TRBJ2-3; 8 bases are a match to TRBD2. The CDR3 spans 14 residues. V lost 5 bases, J lost 2 bases, and 6 bases stayed unmatched. The V gene's germline CDR1 is SQVTM and CDR2 ANQGSEA. CDR3 residues: CSVSVAGPTDTQYF. Here the CDR3 DNA reads TGCAGCGTTAGCGTAGCGGGGCCCACAGATACGCAGTATTTT.

This clonotype was detected only a few times. This rearrangement joins TRBV6-5 to TRBJ2-3; D is perhaps TRBD1 or TRBD2 (6 bases each). V was shortened by 0 bases and J by 1 base, with 11 bases between the two germline ends. Germline V gene data show CDR1 as MNHEY and CDR2 as SVGAGI. The CDR3 totals 16 residues. CDR3: CASSYSWGAGTDTQYF. The CDR3 nucleotides are TGTGCCAGCAGTTACTCGTGGGGGGCGGGCACAGATACGCAGTATTTT.

This clonotype was recorded many times. This chain joins TRBV7-2 and TRBJ1-1; possible D gene TRBD1, 6 bases. The CDR3 loop spans 14 amino acids. V lost 6 bases to trimming and J lost 1 base, with 12 bases between them. CDR1 SGHTA and CDR2 FQGNSA come from the germline V gene. DNA of the CDR3: TGTGCCAGCAGAGCCGGACAGCAGAACACTGAAGCTTTCTTT. This gives the protein CASRAGQQNTEAFF. Based on the CDR3 plus reference TRBV7-2 and TRBJ1-1, the full variable domain is GAGVSQSPSNKVTEKGKDVELRCDPISGHTALYWYRQSLGQGLEFLIYFQGNSAPDKSGLPSDRFSAERTGGSVSTLTIQRTQQEDSAVYLCASRAGQQNTEAFFGQGTRLTVV.

The V call is TRBV20-1, the J call TRBJ1-4; D remains unclear. CDR1 and CDR2 from the germline V gene are DFQATT and SNEGSKA (reference sequence). The germline V and J ends were trimmed by 0 bases and 12 bases, with 11 bases remaining between them. CDR3 size: 12 residues. The CDR3 DNA is TGCAGTGCTAGAGATCAGTCGGCAGAACTGTTTTTT. Translation: CSARDQSAELFF.